This T cell receptor beta chain was sequenced during a study of CD8 T cells in Susac syndrome. Study-wide points: The study admitted that it had a relatively small number of individuals in its TCR sequencing and HLA analysis.

Random-hexamer reverse transcription was applied to about 0.45 to 1 ug RNA. Amplification of TCR beta CDR3 across 54 Vbeta and 13 Jbeta was performed with immunoSEQ multiplex PCR. One entry per CDR3 protein, called by TCRdb with MiXCR from the immunoSEQ multiplex PCR reads. The data contain roughly 120,000 distinct CDR3 sequences, 93% of them singletons. The CDR3 covers 11 residues. V was trimmed by 11 bases and J by 8 bases, leaving 13 bases between them. The germline V gene encodes CDR1 SNHLY and CDR2 FYNNEI. In blood CD8+ and CD4+ T cells, TCR beta underwent sequencing. Negative isolation was used for CD8+ and CD4+ T cells, and FACS enrichment was applied to TEMRA cells. This clonotype was seen once. Antigen unknown.

The clonotype was recovered from a human donor with multiple sclerosis. V gene TRBV2 combines with J gene TRBJ2-1; weak D call: TRBD1 (5 bases). The sample consisted of CD8+ T cells from PBMCs. The CDR3 is CASLGADEQFF. The CDR3 DNA follows: TGTGCCTCCCTAGGGGCGGATGAGCAGTTCTTC.